These T cell receptor beta chains were read from a single sample in a study of patients and donors after allogeneic stem cell transplantation. MiXCR was run by TCRdb on the RT-PCR reads, yielding one entry per CDR3 protein. The repertoire holds about 410,000 distinct CDR3 sequences, approximately 16% seen once, with less than 8.5% in the top ten. Sequencing input: blood, either unsorted or a sorted T cell fraction (not recorded which). The receptors were sampled from a human donor who was either an allogeneic HSCT recipient or a stem cell or donor lymphocyte infusion donor (not recorded which). It is not recorded whose cells these are; they may come from a transplant donor. Both conserved end residues are part of each CDR3. The D gene is left open where the match is weak. Expanded clones get a size class; other rows say once, few or many, or leave the size out.

CSAREERFFGGGPYNEQFF TGCAGTGCTAGAGAGGAGCGGTTTTTTGGGGGAGGGCCCTACAATGAGCAGTTCTTC few TRBV20-1 TRBD2 TRBJ2-1
CASTLTGTGGLGYYGYTF TGTGCCAGCACCCTAACGGGGACAGGGGGCCTAGGGTACTATGGCTACACCTTC NA TRBV11-1 TRBD1 TRBJ1-2
CAIWGPYFYGYTF TGTGCCATCTGGGGCCCTTACTTCTATGGCTACACCTTC NA TRBV10-3 NA TRBJ1-2
CSVGAGGTEAFF TGCAGCGTTGGGGCCGGGGGGACTGAAGCTTTCTTT many TRBV29-1 NA TRBJ1-1
CASSLDEAGVGNEQFF TGCGCCAGCAGCTTGGACGAGGCAGGGGTGGGCAATGAGCAGTTCTTC many TRBV5-1 NA TRBJ2-1
CASERGDGYTF TGTGCCAGCGAGAGGGGGGATGGCTACACCTTC few TRBV6-2/TRBV6-3 NA TRBJ1-2
CASSPGPRNTGELFF TGTGCCAGCAGCCCGGGACCGCGGAACACCGGGGAGCTGTTTTTT NA TRBV11-2 NA TRBJ2-2
CSARPSGRHTGELFF TGCAGTGCTAGACCTAGCGGGAGACACACCGGGGAGCTGTTTTTT once TRBV20-1 TRBD2 TRBJ2-2
CASSHLRGPGYEQYF TGTGCCAGCAGCCACCTCAGGGGGCCGGGCTACGAGCAGTACTTC NA TRBV14 TRBD1 TRBJ2-7
CASSLHQTGGYEQYF TGTGCCAGCAGCCTTCACCAGACAGGGGGCTACGAGCAGTACTTC NA TRBV7-2 TRBD1 TRBJ2-7
CASSSTGSAEAFF TGTGCCAGCAGTTCGACAGGGTCAGCTGAAGCTTTCTTT few TRBV12-3/TRBV12-4 TRBD1 TRBJ1-1
CASRGTSGSLGETQYF TGTGCCAGCAGGGGGACTAGCGGGAGTCTGGGTGAGACCCAGTACTTC NA TRBV6-1 TRBD2 TRBJ2-5
CASSLEGLWEQYF TGTGCCAGCAGCTTAGAGGGACTTTGGGAGCAGTACTTC many TRBV11-3 NA TRBJ2-7
CSAREMGLAEKTSTDTQYF TGCAGTGCTAGAGAAATGGGACTAGCGGAAAAAACTAGCACAGATACGCAGTATTTT NA TRBV20-1 TRBD2 TRBJ2-3
CASSYRYQPQHF TGTGCCAGCAGTTACAGGTATCAGCCCCAGCATTTT NA TRBV6-6 NA TRBJ1-5
CASTPERGYTF TGTGCCAGCACCCCAGAGAGAGGCTACACCTTC many TRBV2 NA TRBJ1-2
CASSPLLRGAYNSPLHF TGTGCCAGCAGTCCTTTACTACGGGGGGCGTATAATTCACCCCTCCACTTT many TRBV28 NA TRBJ1-6
CASSQQDTQYF TGTGCCAGCAGCCAGCAGGATACGCAGTATTTT NA TRBV3-1 NA TRBJ2-3
CASSLAGRIGRGDTEAFF TGCGCCAGCAGCTTGGCGGGGCGAATCGGCAGGGGGGATACTGAAGCTTTCTTT many TRBV5-1 TRBD1 TRBJ1-1
CASSPTGRTEGEAFF TGTGCCAGCAGCCCGACAGGGAGGACGGAAGGTGAAGCTTTCTTT NA TRBV7-3 TRBD1 TRBJ1-1
CASSTQGIASPKEQYF TGTGCCAGCAGCACACAGGGGATAGCCTCCCCTAAAGAGCAGTACTTC many TRBV12-3/TRBV12-4 TRBD1 TRBJ2-7
CASSQLIGQGEGYTF TGCGCCAGCAGCCAACTAATAGGACAGGGAGAAGGCTACACCTTC many TRBV4-3 TRBD1 TRBJ1-2
CASSGTTNTGELFF TGTGCCAGCAGCGGGACAACGAACACCGGGGAGCTGTTTTTT many TRBV7-7 NA TRBJ2-2
CASSLGTSGLNEQFF TGCGCCAGCAGCTTAGGGACTAGCGGCCTCAATGAGCAGTTCTTC few TRBV5-1 TRBD2 TRBJ2-1
CASSGNREGWNTIYF TGTGCCAGCAGCGGAAACAGGGAGGGCTGGAACACCATATATTTT NA TRBV4-2 NA TRBJ1-3
CSVEEIVGQGNYNEQFF TGCAGCGTTGAAGAAATTGTAGGGCAGGGAAACTACAATGAGCAGTTCTTC NA TRBV29-1 NA TRBJ2-1
CASSSSGRFEETQYF TGTGCCAGCAGCTCTAGCGGGAGATTCGAGGAGACCCAGTACTTC few TRBV7-7 TRBD2 TRBJ2-5
CSARDQVNQPQHF TGCAGTGCTAGAGATCAGGTCAATCAGCCCCAGCATTTT few TRBV20-1 NA TRBJ1-5
CASSPSTSSSYNEQFF TGCGCCAGCAGCCCCTCCACTAGCAGCTCCTACAATGAGCAGTTCTTC many TRBV4-1 NA TRBJ2-1
CASSLRTRNTEAFF TGTGCCAGCAGCCTCCGAACCAGGAACACTGAAGCTTTCTTT many TRBV5-6 NA TRBJ1-1
CASSASTAGRDEQYF TGTGCCAGCAGTGCCTCTACGGCGGGGAGGGACGAGCAGTACTTC NA TRBV6-1 TRBD2 TRBJ2-7
CASSYTATGGNEQFF TGTGCCAGCAGTTACACGGCGACAGGGGGAAATGAGCAGTTCTTC few TRBV6-5 TRBD1 TRBJ2-1
CASSSFRGVQDNEQFF TGTGCCAGCAGCTCATTCAGGGGCGTTCAGGACAATGAGCAGTTCTTC NA TRBV11-2 NA TRBJ2-1
CASSRSGTSTNEQFF TGTGCCAGCAGTCGTTCCGGGACTAGCACCAATGAGCAGTTCTTC NA TRBV6-1 TRBD2 TRBJ2-1
CASSRDLYTEAFF TGTGCCAGCAGCCGGGATTTGTACACTGAAGCTTTCTTT NA TRBV7-3 NA TRBJ1-1
CASIPDGRYNEQFF TGTGCCAGCATTCCCGACGGGAGATACAATGAGCAGTTCTTC NA TRBV6-1 NA TRBJ2-1
CASSSEGGYSYEQYF TGTGCCAGCAGCTCAGAGGGCGGATACTCCTACGAGCAGTACTTC few TRBV7-2 NA TRBJ2-7
CASIEQGETQYF TGTGCCAGCATTGAACAGGGAGAGACCCAGTACTTC NA TRBV2 NA TRBJ2-5
CASSERGRETQYF TGCGCCAGCAGTGAACGGGGTAGAGAGACCCAGTACTTC few TRBV10-2 NA TRBJ2-5
CASSYIAGRVYEQYF TGTGCCAGCAGCTATATAGCGGGAAGGGTTTACGAGCAGTACTTC NA TRBV7-2 TRBD2 TRBJ2-7
CASSFGGRSSYNEQFF TGTGCCAGCAGTTTCGGCGGGAGGAGCTCCTACAATGAGCAGTTCTTC NA TRBV12-3/TRBV12-4 TRBD2 TRBJ2-1
CASSPNTGGRETQYF TGTGCCAGCAGTCCAAACACAGGGGGCAGAGAGACCCAGTACTTC NA TRBV27 TRBD1 TRBJ2-5